The TCR beta chain under discussion was sequenced for a study of blood T cell repertoires in COVID-19. On the study more broadly: COVID-19 samples collected from the United States, Italy and Spain covered acute and convalescent phases. In each case, the material was cDNA or gDNA derived from T cells, B-cell-depleted T cells, or PBMCs.

Per the original data handling: It was from reference gene primer amplification that nucleated cell counts were estimated. Clones were read by immunoSEQ multiplex PCR, and TCRdb kept only the in-frame ones, dropping some. V and J calls and clone size are given by that table; D and trimming were obtained from the DNA. Of around 260,000 clones listed, just over 85% are singletons. Per germline, CDR1 LGHDT and CDR2 YNNKEL (reference sequence). The CDR3 runs to 19 residues. Germline trimming cut 4 bases from V and 3 bases from J; bases unmatched to any gene: 13. The rearrangement uses TRBV3-1 (or the pseudogene TRBV3-2) and TRBJ2-2; 11 nucleotides line up with TRBD2. Source material: peripheral blood. The TCR sequence derives from a woman aged 25 to 39 with active or convalescent COVID-19. The DNA for the CDR3 is TGTGCCAGCAGCCCCCTACTAGCGGGGGACCCGGGGGACACCGGGGAGCTGTTTTTT. Amino acid sequence: CASSPLLAGDPGDTGELFF.